What follows is one TCR beta chain and its context. No antigen is known for it. The data are from a study of identifying expanded T cells in peripheral blood. General study results and limits: Approximately two-week clone count variance significantly increased as total template count grew. Differentially abundant clones: around 1.1 between replicates, 15 to 17 at approximately two weeks, less than 25 at four.

No infections or other immune events were documented during collection. Using immunoSEQ multiplex PCR, the repertoire was profiled, and TCRdb retains in-frame clones only, with some absent. Of more than 45,000 clones in the sample, under 85% were seen once. V lost 5 bases to trimming and J lost 5 bases, with 22 bases between them. Germline CDR1 and CDR2: SGHRS and YFSETQ. The length of the CDR3 is 17 residues. Sequenced input: blood. This clonotype originated in a person aged 18-70 years in good health. This chain connects TRBV5-1 to TRBJ2-2, with a possible D match to TRBD1 (5 bases). The CDR3, as DNA: TGCGCCAGCAGTTTCCAAGGGGCACTCCTAACTACCGGGGAGCTGTTTTTT. It is translated as CASSFQGALLTTGELFF. Drawing the rest from reference TRBV5-1 and TRBJ2-2, the complete variable domain is KAGVTQTPRYLIKTRGQQVTLSCSPISGHRSVSWYQQTPGQGLQFLFEYFSETQRNKGNFPGRFSGRQFSNSRSEMNVSTLELGDSALYLCASSFQGALLTTGELFFGEGSRLTVL.